This TCR beta chain emerged from a study of blood T cell repertoires in COVID-19. Study context: The United States, Italy and Spain were the sources of the acute and convalescent COVID-19 samples. Sample material is recorded as cDNA or gDNA derived from T cells, B-cell-depleted T cells, or PBMCs.

Study processing details: Reference gene primer amplification gave nucleated cell count estimates. Sequenced by immunoSEQ multiplex PCR; TCRdb stores in-frame clones only, minus some. V and J calls and clone size are copied from that table; D and trimming were computed from the DNA. The sample contains about 88,000 clones, 85% to 95% of which appear only once. V lost 2 bases to trimming and J lost 1 base; unmatched junction nucleotides: 12. Germline V gives CDR1 KGHDR, CDR2 SFDVKD. The CDR3 is 19 amino acids. This chain links TRBV24-1 with TRBJ2-2; TRBD2 aligns across 7 bases. The sequenced sample was peripheral blood. The receptor was derived from a man between 60 and 75 years old with acute or convalescent COVID-19. The CDR3 is CATSDYPTRGGRNTGELFF. DNA of the CDR3: TGTGCCACCAGTGATTATCCCACACGGGGCGGGAGGAACACCGGGGAGCTGTTTTTT.